This T cell receptor (beta chain) was captured by sequencing in a study of T-cell memory formation after mild COVID-19. Study in general: Clustering of TCRs was largely donor specific.

Constant-segment primers and 5'RACE yielded cDNA libraries for TCR alpha and TCR beta, each carrying sample barcodes and UMIs. A single record per CDR3 protein comes from TCRdb applying MiXCR to the 5' RACE reads. The profile shows approximately 560,000 distinct CDR3 sequences, roughly 17% of them singletons. CDR1 LNHDA and CDR2 SQIVND come from the germline V gene (reference sequence). The CDR3 spans 14 residues. With 3 bases removed from V and 1 base from J, the gap between germline ends came to 9 bases. A note on this clonotype: Antigen: not known.

Points from the study as a whole: Pre-infection memory showed some responding clones, and this suggested that cross-reactive memory joined.

Specimen: PBMCs or a T cell subset sorted from them (not recorded which). The V and J genes are TRBV19 and TRBJ1-1; D remains unclear. The sequence derives from an adult woman who had mild COVID-19 (a few samples of this study predate the infection). Cell type and time point are not known. The CDR3 DNA is TGTGCCAGTAGTATTTCGGGCAAGAACACTGAAGCTTTCTTT. Its translation: CASSISGKNTEAFF.